The clone carrying this T cell receptor beta chain was found many times. What it binds is not known. This sample was included in a study of T cells in Graves' hyperthyroidism and ophthalmopathy. Study results and limitations: The model identified upcoming ophthalmopathy a median approximately six months ahead of onset. Appearing also in blood were most of the thyroid clonotypes expanded above 0.001.

RNA transcripts gave rise to amplified TCR beta CDR3 regions. HTBI primers were employed in a first-round RT-PCR of the TCR CDR3. TCRdb re-called the multiplex PCR reads through MiXCR, storing one row per CDR3 protein. The profile covers more than 300,000 distinct CDR3 sequences, with over 11% appearing a single time and 20% to 25% taken by the ten largest. Graves' hyperthyroidism without ophthalmopathy progression within 18 months was termed stable. The PBMCs were taken from approximately 9 ml of fresh peripheral blood. Trimming removed 7 bases at V and 1 base at J, with 7 bases between. Germline CDR1 and CDR2: SQVTM and ANQGSEA. CDR3 length equals 11 residues.

The sequence was collected from a woman under 40 with Graves' hyperthyroidism. V and J are TRBV29-1 and TRBJ1-1; no clear D gene. The sequenced material came from blood. The CDR3 DNA is TGCAGCGGGAGGGAGAACACTGAAGCTTTCTTT. Translation gives CSGRENTEAFF.